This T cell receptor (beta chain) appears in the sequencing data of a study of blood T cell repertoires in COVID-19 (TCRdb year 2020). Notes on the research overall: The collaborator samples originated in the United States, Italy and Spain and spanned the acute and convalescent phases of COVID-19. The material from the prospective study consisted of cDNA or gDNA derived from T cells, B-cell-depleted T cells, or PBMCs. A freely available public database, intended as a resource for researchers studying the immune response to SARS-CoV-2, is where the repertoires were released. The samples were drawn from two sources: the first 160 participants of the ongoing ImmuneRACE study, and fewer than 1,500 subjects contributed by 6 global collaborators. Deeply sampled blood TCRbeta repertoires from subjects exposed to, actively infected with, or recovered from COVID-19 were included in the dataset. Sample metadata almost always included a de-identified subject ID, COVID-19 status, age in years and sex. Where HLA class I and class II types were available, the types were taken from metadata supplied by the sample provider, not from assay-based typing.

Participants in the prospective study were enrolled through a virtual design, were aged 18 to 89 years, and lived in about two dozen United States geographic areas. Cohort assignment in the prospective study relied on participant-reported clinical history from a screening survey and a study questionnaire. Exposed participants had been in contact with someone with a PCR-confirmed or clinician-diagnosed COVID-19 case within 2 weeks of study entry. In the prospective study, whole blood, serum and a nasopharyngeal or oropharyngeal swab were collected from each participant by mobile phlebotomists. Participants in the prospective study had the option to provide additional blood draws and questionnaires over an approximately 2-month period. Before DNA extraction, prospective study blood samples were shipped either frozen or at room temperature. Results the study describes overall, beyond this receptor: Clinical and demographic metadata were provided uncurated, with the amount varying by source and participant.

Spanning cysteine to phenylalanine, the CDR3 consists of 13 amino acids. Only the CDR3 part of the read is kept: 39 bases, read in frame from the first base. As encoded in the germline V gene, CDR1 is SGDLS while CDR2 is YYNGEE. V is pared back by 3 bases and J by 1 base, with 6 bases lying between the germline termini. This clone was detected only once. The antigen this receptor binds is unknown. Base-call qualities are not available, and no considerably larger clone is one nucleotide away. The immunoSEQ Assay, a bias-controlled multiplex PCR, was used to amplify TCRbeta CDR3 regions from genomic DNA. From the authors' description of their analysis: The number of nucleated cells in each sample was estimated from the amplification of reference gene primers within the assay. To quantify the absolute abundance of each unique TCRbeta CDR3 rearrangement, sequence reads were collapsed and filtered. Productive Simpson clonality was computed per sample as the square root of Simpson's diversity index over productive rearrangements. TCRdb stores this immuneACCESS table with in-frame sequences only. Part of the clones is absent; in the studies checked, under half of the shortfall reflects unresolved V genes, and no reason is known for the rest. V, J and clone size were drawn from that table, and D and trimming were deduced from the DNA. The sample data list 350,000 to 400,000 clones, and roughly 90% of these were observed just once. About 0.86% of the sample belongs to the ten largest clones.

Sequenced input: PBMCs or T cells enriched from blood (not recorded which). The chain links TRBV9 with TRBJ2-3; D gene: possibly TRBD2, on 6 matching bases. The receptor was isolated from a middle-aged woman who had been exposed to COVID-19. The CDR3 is CASSGRGTDTQYF. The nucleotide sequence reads TGTGCCAGCAGCGGGAGGGGCACAGATACGCAGTATTTT.